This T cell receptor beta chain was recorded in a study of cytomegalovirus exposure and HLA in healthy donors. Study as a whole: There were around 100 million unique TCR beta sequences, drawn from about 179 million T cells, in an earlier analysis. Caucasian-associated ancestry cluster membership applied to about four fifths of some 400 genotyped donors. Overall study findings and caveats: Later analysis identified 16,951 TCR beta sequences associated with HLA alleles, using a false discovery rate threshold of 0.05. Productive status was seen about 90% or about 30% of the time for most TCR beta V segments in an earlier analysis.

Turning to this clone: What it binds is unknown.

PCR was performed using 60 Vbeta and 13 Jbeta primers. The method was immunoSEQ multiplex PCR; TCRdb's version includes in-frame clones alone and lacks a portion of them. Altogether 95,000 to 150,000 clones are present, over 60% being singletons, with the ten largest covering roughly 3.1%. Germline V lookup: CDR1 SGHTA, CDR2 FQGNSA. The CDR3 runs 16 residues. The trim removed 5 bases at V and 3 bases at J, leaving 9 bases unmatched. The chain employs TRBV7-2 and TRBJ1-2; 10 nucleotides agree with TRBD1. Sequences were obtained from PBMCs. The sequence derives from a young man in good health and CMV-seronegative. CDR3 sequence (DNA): TGTGCCAGCAGCACCCGACAGGGGGCGATGGACTATGGCTACACCTTC. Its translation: CASSTRQGAMDYGYTF. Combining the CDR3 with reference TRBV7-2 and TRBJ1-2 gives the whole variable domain GAGVSQSPSNKVTEKGKDVELRCDPISGHTALYWYRQSLGQGLEFLIYFQGNSAPDKSGLPSDRFSAERTGGSVSTLTIQRTQQEDSAVYLCASSTRQGAMDYGYTFGSGTRLTVV.